This record concerns one T cell receptor (beta chain) sequence. Measured with immunoSEQ multiplex PCR; TCRdb has only the in-frame clones, and not every one. The table records roughly 100,000 clones, around 94% of them present only once. The sample is drawn from a study of T cell responses to AZD1222 COVID-19 vaccine. Sequencing used peripheral blood, obtained on day 0 of AZD1222 vaccination. This clonotype was sampled from an adult in good health.

Here the CDR3 reads CASSPEQGTEAFF. In nucleotides, the CDR3 is TGTGCCAGCAGCCCAGAACAGGGCACTGAAGCTTTCTTT. The V gene is TRBV7-6, the J gene TRBJ1-1; weak D call: TRBD1 (6 bases). Germline loops: CDR1 SGHVS, CDR2 FNYEAQ. The length of the CDR3 is 13 residues. V gave up 5 bases and J gave up 4 bases, with 11 bases separating them.